The present T cell receptor beta chain was sequenced within a study of PD-L1 blockade in urothelial cancer. Study information: Analyses used blood from 3 weeks (second dose) and 6 weeks after treatment start.

V lost 4 bases, J lost 0 bases, and 10 bases lay in between. This CDR3 is built from 15 residues. The germline CDR1 and CDR2 sequences are MNHEY and SMNVEV (reference sequence). Time point here: pretreatment peripheral blood. Produced via immunoSEQ multiplex PCR; TCRdb's table is partial and in-frame only. This sample has tens of thousands of clones, with about 86% found just once. Sequences were derived from PBMCs, sampled around atezolizumab (anti-PD-L1) treatment. The chain has TRBV27 and TRBJ2-1; TRBD2 might be the D (5 bases). The sequence derives from a man in his fifties or sixties with urothelial cancer. CDR3 sequence reads: CASSSGLYSYNEQFF. The CDR3 region has the DNA TGTGCCAGCAGTTCCGGACTCTACTCCTACAATGAGCAGTTCTTC.